Presented here are 13 T cell receptor beta chains from one specimen sequenced in a study of cytomegalovirus exposure and HLA in healthy donors. PCR amplification relied on 60 Vbeta primers (plus 13 Jbeta primers). Some clones are missing from TCRdb's copy, which holds only in-frame ones; the method was immunoSEQ multiplex PCR. The sample lists roughly 100,000 clones; roughly 86% were seen once. Sequencing was carried out using PBMCs. The receptors were gathered from a woman between 18 and 30 years old in good health and CMV-seropositive.

V gene TRBV20-1 combines with J gene TRBJ2-1; weak D call: TRBD1 (6 bases). Per the germline V gene, CDR1 is DFQATT and CDR2 is SNEGSKA (reference sequence). This CDR3 region has 11 residues. V lost 3 bases to trimming and J lost 7 bases, with 7 bases between them. The CDR3 sequence is CSASQGNEQFF. The CDR3 region has the DNA TGCAGTGCTAGCCAGGGGAATGAGCAGTTCTTC.

The J gene is TRBJ2-2, the V gene TRBV5-1, with no clear D. Germline values: CDR1 SGHRS, CDR2 YFSETQ. The V and J ends lost 0 bases and 0 bases respectively, with 9 bases between them. CDR3 length equals 16 residues. Here the CDR3 reads CASSLVNSPNTGELFF. Written as DNA, the CDR3 is TGCGCCAGCAGCTTGGTGAACAGCCCGAACACCGGGGAGCTGTTTTTT.

The CDR3 DNA reads TGTGCCAGCTCACCACCAAACCGGGAGGGCTACGAGCAGTACTTC. Its protein is CASSPPNREGYEQYF. V is TRBV18 and J is TRBJ2-7; 8 positions match TRBD2. V was pared by 0 bases and J by 3 bases, with 4 bases of the junction left unmatched. Germline V gene data show CDR1 as KGHSH and CDR2 as LQKENI. CDR3 length: 15 residues.

The rearrangement uses TRBV19 and TRBJ1-1; TRBD1 agrees at 8 bases. The V and J ends lost 7 bases and 3 bases, in that order; junction bases with no gene match: 13. The CDR3 is 16 amino acids. CDR1 and CDR2 (germline): LNHDA, SQIVND (reference sequence). The CDR3 loop reads CASTPPRIRGHTEAFF. For the CDR3, the DNA is TGTGCCAGTACCCCCCCTAGGATCAGGGGGCACACTGAAGCTTTCTTT.

This chain links TRBV27 with TRBJ1-2; TRBD1 agrees at 10 bases. Germline CDR1 is MNHEY and CDR2 is SMNVEV (reference sequence). CDR3 size: 15 residues. V lost 0 bases and J lost 7; bases outside the gene matches: 5. CDR3 in amino acids: CASSLSGTGAFGYTF. The DNA of the CDR3 is TGTGCCAGCAGTTTATCTGGGACAGGGGCGTTTGGCTACACCTTC.

The V gene is TRBV5-1, the J gene TRBJ2-5, with TRBD2 matching over 12 bases. The germline V gene has CDR1 SGHRS and CDR2 YFSETQ. This CDR3 has 19 residues. After removal of 4 bases from V and 2 bases from J, the junction contained 15 bases not matched to a gene. CDR3 DNA: TGCGCCAGCAGCCCCCGGGGGCTAGCGGGGGGGCCATCGCAAGAGACCCAGTACTTC. As protein: CASSPRGLAGGPSQETQYF.

The chain recombines TRBV6-1 with TRBJ2-7, with D maybe TRBD2 (5 bases). From germline, CDR1 is MNHNS and CDR2 SASEGT. Deletions cut 6 bases from V and 4 bases from J, with 13 bases between. There are 13 residues in the CDR3. DNA of the CDR3: TGTGCCAGCAGCTCGGACTTAAGGTACGAGCAGTACTTC. Translated: CASSSDLRYEQYF.

The chain is built from TRBV28 and TRBJ1-5, with TRBD1 matching 8 bases. V was clipped by 7 bases and J by 6 bases; unmatched bases: 5. The germline CDR1 and CDR2 sequences are MDHEN and SYDVKM. The CDR3 runs to 13 residues. Written as DNA, the CDR3 is TGTGCCAGCAAGGGGACAGGCACTCAGCCCCAGCATTTT. This encodes CASKGTGTQPQHF. The whole variable domain, filled in from reference TRBV28 and TRBJ1-5, reads DVKVTQSSRYLVKRTGEKVFLECVQDMDHENMFWYRQDPGLGLRLIYFSYDVKMKEKGDIPEGYSVSREKKERFSLILESASTNQTSMYLCASKGTGTQPQHFGDGTRLSIL.

This clone was seen once. The chain carries TRBV11-3 and TRBJ2-1, with D possibly matching TRBD2 (6 bases). In germline, CDR1 is SGHNT, CDR2 YENEEA. V shed 0 bases and J shed 2 bases, with 17 bases lying between them. The length of the CDR3 is 18 residues. The CDR3 DNA follows: TGTGCCAGCAGCTTAGATCAGGGCGGGACTGGAGCCTACAATGAGCAGTTCTTC. As protein: CASSLDQGGTGAYNEQFF. The complete variable domain, with remaining parts taken from reference TRBV11-3 and TRBJ2-1, reads EAGVVQSPRYKIIEKKQPVAFWCNPISGHNTLYWYLQNLGQGPELLIRYENEEAVDDSQLPKDRFSAERLKGVDSTLKIQPAELGDSAVYLCASSLDQGGTGAYNEQFFGPGTRLTVL.

This chain connects TRBV2 to TRBJ1-1, with 8 bases identical to TRBD1. The CDR3 covers 16 residues. The V gene's germline CDR1 is SNHLY and CDR2 FYNNEI. V lost 7 bases and J lost 10; bases outside the gene matches: 20. The CDR3 reads CASTPTRTGLRYSAFF. CDR3 DNA sequence: TGTGCCAGCACCCCGACTCGGACAGGGCTTCGGTATTCAGCTTTCTTT.

V gene TRBV6-1 combines with J gene TRBJ1-1, with D perhaps TRBD1 (5 bases). The CDR3 extends over 13 amino acids. The germline V gene encodes CDR1 MNHNS and CDR2 SASEGT. V lost 5 bases to trimming and J lost 11 bases, with 18 bases between them. CDR3 in amino acids: CASSPYRRGAAFF. CDR3 in DNA: TGTGCCAGCAGTCCCTACCGGCGTGGGGCGGCTTTCTTT.

The chain is built from TRBV6-5 and TRBJ2-5; D possibly corresponds to TRBD2 (5 bases). Per the germline V gene, CDR1 is MNHEY and CDR2 is SVGAGI. The V end lost 7 bases, the J end lost 4 bases, and 16 bases lay between the germline ends. The CDR3 is 14 residues long. CDR3 amino acids: CASTHAREGETQYF. In nucleotides, the CDR3 is TGTGCCAGCACACACGCCAGAGAGGGAGAGACCCAGTACTTC.

The V and J genes are TRBV9 and TRBJ2-5; 8 positions agree with TRBD2. The CDR3 is made up of 14 amino acids. Germline trimming cut 0 bases from V and 5 bases from J; bases unmatched to any gene: 3. Per the germline V gene, CDR1 is SGDLS and CDR2 is YYNGEE. The CDR3, as DNA: TGTGCCAGCAGCGTAGGCGGGGGGTCGGAGACCCAGTACTTC. This gives the protein CASSVGGGSETQYF.